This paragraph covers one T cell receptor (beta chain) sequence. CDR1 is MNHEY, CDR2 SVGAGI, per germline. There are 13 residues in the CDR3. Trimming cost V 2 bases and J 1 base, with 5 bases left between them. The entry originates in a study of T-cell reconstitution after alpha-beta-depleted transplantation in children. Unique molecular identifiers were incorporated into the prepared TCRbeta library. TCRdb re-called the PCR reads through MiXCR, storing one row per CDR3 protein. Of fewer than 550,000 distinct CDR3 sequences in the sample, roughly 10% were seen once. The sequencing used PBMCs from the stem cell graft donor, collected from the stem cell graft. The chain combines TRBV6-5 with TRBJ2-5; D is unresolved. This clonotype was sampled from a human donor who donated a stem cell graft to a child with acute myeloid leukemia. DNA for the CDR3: TGTGCCAGCAGTTACGGCACCCAAGAGACCCAGTACTTC. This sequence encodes CASSYGTQETQYF.